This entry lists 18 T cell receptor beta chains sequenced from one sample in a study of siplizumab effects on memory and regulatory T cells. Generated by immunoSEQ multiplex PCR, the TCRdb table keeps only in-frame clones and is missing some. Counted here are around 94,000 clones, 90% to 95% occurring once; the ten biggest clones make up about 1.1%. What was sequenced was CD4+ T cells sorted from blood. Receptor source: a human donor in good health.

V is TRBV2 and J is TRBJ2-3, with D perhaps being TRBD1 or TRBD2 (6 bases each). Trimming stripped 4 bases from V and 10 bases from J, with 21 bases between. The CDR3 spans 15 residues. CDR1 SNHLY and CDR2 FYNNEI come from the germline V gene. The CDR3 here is CASSVEGGPQSSQYF. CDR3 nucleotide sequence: TGTGCCAGCAGTGTTGAGGGGGGCCCTCAGTCTTCGCAGTATTTT.

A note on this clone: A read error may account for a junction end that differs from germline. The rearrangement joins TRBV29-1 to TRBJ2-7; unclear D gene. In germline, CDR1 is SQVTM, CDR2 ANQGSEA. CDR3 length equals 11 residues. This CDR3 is CSVDSSSEQYF. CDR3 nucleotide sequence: TGCAGCGTTGATAGCTCCTCCGAGCAGTACTTC.

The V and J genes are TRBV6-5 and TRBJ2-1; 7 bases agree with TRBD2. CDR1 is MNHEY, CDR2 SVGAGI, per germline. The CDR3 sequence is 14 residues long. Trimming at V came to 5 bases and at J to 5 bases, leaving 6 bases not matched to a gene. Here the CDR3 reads CASSPVAGHNEQFF. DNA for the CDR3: TGTGCCAGCAGTCCCGTAGCGGGTCACAATGAGCAGTTCTTC.

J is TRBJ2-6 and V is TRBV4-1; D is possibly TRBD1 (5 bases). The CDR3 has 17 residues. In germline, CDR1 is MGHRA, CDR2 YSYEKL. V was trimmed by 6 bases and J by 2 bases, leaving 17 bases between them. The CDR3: CASSTPPQGAGANVLTF. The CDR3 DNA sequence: TGCGCCAGCAGTACACCACCGCAGGGCGCTGGGGCCAACGTCCTGACTTTC.

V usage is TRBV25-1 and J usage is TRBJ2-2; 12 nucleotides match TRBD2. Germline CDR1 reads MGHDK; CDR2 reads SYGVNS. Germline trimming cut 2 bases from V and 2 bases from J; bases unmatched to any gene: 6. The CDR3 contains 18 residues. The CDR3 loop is CASSETRLAGVNTGELFF. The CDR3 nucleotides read TGTGCCAGCAGTGAAACACGACTAGCGGGAGTAAACACCGGGGAGCTGTTTTTT.

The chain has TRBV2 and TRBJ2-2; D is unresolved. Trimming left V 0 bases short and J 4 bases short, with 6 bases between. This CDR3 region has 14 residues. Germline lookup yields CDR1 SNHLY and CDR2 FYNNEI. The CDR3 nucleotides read TGTGCCAGCAGTGAAGCGGGGTTCACCGGGGAGCTGTTTTTT. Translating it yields CASSEAGFTGELFF.

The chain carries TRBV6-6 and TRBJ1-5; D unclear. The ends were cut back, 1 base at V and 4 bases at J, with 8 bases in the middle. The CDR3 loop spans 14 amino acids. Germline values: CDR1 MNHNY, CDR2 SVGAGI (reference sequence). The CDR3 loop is CASSYLQLNQPQHF. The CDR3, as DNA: TGTGCCAGCAGTTACTTACAGTTAAATCAGCCCCAGCATTTT.

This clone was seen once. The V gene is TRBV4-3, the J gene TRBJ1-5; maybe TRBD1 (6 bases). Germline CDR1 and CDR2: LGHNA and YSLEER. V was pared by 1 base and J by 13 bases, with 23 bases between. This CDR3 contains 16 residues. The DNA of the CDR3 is TGCGCCAGCAGCCAAGGTGGGTCCACAGGGACTAGCCCACAGCATTTT. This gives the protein CASSQGGSTGTSPQHF.

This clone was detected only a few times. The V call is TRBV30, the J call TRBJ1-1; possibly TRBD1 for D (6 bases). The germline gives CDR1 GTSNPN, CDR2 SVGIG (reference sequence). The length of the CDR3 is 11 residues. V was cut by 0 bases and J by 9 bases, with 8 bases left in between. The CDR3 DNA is TGTGCCTGGAGTGTACAGGGAAAAGCTTTCTTT. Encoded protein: CAWSVQGKAFF.

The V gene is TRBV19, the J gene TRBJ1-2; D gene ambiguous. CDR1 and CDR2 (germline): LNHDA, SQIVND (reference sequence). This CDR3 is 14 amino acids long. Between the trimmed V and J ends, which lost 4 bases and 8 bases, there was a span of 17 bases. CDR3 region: CASSTLRGVGGYTF. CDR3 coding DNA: TGTGCCAGTAGTACCCTACGAGGCGTGGGCGGCTACACCTTC.

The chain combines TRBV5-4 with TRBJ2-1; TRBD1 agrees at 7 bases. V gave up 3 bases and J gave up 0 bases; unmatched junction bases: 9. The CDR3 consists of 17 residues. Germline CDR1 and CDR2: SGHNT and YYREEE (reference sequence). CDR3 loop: CASSSDRVRGSYNEQFF. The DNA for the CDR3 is TGTGCCAGCAGCTCCGACAGGGTGAGAGGCTCCTACAATGAGCAGTTCTTC. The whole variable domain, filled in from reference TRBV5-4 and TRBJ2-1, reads ETGVTQSPTHLIKTRGQQVTLRCSSQSGHNTVSWYQQALGQGPQFIFQYYREEENGRGNFPPRFSGLQFPNYSSELNVNALELDDSALYLCASSSDRVRGSYNEQFFGPGTRLTVL.

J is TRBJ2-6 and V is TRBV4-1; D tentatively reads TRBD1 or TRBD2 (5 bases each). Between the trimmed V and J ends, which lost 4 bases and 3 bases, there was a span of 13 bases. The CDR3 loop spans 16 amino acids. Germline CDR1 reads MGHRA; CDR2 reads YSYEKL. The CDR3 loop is CASSPGNRGGANVLTF. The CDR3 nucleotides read TGCGCCAGCAGCCCGGGGAATAGGGGTGGGGCCAACGTCCTGACTTTC.

CDR3 sequence reads: CASSVRWTTEAFF. The CDR3 DNA follows: TGTGCCAGCAGCGTCAGATGGACCACTGAAGCTTTCTTT. The gene calls are TRBV7-9 and TRBJ1-1; D is unclear. The CDR3 runs to 13 residues. V lost 5 bases and J 4 bases, leaving 11 bases between the germline ends. Germline V lookup: CDR1 SEHNR, CDR2 FQNEAQ (reference sequence).

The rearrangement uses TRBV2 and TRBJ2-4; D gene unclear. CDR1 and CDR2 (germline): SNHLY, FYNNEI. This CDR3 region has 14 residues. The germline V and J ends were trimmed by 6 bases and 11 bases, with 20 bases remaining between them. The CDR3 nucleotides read TGTGCCAGCAGCGCCTCCTGGTCCGGCAAAGTTCAGTACTTC. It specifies CASSASWSGKVQYF. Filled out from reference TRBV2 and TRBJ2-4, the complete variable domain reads EPEVTQTPSHQVTQMGQEVILRCVPISNHLYFYWYRQILGQKVEFLVSFYNNEISEKSEIFDDQFSVERPDGSNFTLKIRSTKLEDSAMYFCASSASWSGKVQYFGAGTRLSVL.

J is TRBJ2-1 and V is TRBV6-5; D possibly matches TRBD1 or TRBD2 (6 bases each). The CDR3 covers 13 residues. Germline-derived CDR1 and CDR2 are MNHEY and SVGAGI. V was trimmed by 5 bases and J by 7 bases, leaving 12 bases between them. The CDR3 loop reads CASSKQGGNEQFF. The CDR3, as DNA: TGTGCCAGCAGTAAACAAGGGGGGAATGAGCAGTTCTTC.

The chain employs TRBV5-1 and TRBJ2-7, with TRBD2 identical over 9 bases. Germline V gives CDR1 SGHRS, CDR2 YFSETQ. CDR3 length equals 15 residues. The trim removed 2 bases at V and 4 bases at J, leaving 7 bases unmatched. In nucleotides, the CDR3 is TGCGCCAGCAGCTTTAGCGGGAGTACCGAATACGAGCAGTACTTC. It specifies CASSFSGSTEYEQYF.

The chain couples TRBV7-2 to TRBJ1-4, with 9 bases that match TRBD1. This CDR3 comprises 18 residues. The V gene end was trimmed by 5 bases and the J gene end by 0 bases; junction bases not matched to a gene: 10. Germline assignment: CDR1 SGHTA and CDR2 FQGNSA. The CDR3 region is CASSGLGTGFATNEKLFF. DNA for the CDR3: TGTGCCAGCAGCGGTTTGGGGACAGGGTTTGCAACTAATGAAAAACTGTTTTTT.

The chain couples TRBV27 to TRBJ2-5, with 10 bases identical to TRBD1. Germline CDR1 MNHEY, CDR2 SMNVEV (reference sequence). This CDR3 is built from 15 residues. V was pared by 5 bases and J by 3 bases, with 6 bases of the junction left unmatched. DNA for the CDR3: TGTGCCAGCAGTCCCCGGGGGACAGGGGAAGAGACCCAGTACTTC. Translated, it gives CASSPRGTGEETQYF.